The rows below give T cell receptor beta chains drawn from one sample of a study of blood T cell repertoires in COVID-19. Using immunoSEQ multiplex PCR, the repertoire was profiled, and TCRdb retains in-frame clones only, with some absent. The sample shows roughly 250,000 clones, roughly 84% of them seen only once. The sequenced sample was peripheral blood. These receptors all come from a woman in her forties who had recovered from COVID-19. Both conserved end residues are part of each CDR3. Each record gives: clone size, J gene, V gene, CDR3 length, D gene, CDR3 protein, CDR3 DNA. D genes are given only for firm matches. Some rows have no size entry. The others give once, few or many, or a class for an expanded clone.

. | TRBJ1-2 | TRBV7-2 | 13 | TRBD1 | CASSPGQGYGYTF | TGTGCCAGCAGCCCCGGACAGGGGTATGGCTACACCTTC
. | TRBJ1-1 | TRBV5-4 | 16 | TRBD1 | CASSFARGTGGTEAFF | TGTGCCAGCAGCTTTGCCCGCGGGACAGGGGGCACTGAAGCTTTCTTT
. | TRBJ1-6 | TRBV7-9 | 14 | TRBD1 | CASSLTQGLAPLHF | TGTGCCAGCAGCTTAACACAGGGGCTGGCACCCCTCCACTTT
. | TRBJ1-2 | TRBV24-1 | 14 | TRBD1 | CATSATGGKKGYTF | TGTGCCACCAGTGCCACAGGGGGGAAGAAAGGCTACACCTTC
. | TRBJ2-4 | TRBV6-1 | 16 | TRBD1 | CASSESYRGAKNIQYF | TGTGCCAGCAGCGAATCGTACAGGGGAGCCAAAAACATTCAGTACTTC
. | TRBJ2-7 | TRBV28 | 13 | TRBD2 | CASSSGSVREQYF | TGTGCCAGCAGTAGCGGGAGCGTTCGCGAGCAGTACTTC
. | TRBJ1-2 | TRBV29-1 | 11 | . | CSVVTSFRYTF | TGCAGCGTTGTGACAAGCTTTCGCTACACCTTC
. | TRBJ2-5 | TRBV18 | 16 | TRBD1 | CASSPTGGFLQETQYF | TGTGCCAGCTCACCTACAGGGGGCTTCCTACAAGAGACCCAGTACTTC
. | TRBJ2-7 | TRBV15 | 15 | . | CATSLSRGTPYEQYF | TGTGCCACCTCGTTGTCCCGCGGGACCCCCTACGAGCAGTACTTC
. | TRBJ2-3 | TRBV11-2 | 17 | TRBD2 | CASSPGLAGVRTDTQYF | TGTGCCAGCAGCCCGGGACTAGCGGGGGTACGCACAGATACGCAGTATTTT
. | TRBJ1-2 | TRBV13 | 16 | TRBD1 | CASSLRGQGAKSGYTF | TGTGCCAGCAGCTTGCGCGGACAGGGAGCGAAGAGCGGCTACACCTTC
. | TRBJ1-1 | TRBV18 | 14 | TRBD1 | CASSSLEQGTEAFF | TGTGCCAGCTCATCTCTCGAACAGGGGACAGAAGCTTTCTTT
. | TRBJ2-3 | TRBV7-9 | 15 | TRBD1 | CASSFGRGFTDTQYF | TGTGCCAGCAGCTTTGGCAGGGGGTTCACAGATACGCAGTATTTT
. | TRBJ2-7 | TRBV30 | 13 | . | CAWSVQTYYEQYF | TGTGCCTGGAGTGTACAGACCTACTACGAGCAGTACTTC
. | TRBJ1-3 | TRBV27 | 16 | . | CASSSLRQSSGNTIYF | TGTGCCAGCAGTTCCCTGCGGCAGAGCTCTGGAAACACCATATATTTT
. | TRBJ1-3 | TRBV19 | 15 | . | CASRTGHHSGNTIYF | TGTGCCAGTAGGACGGGACACCACTCTGGAAACACCATATATTTT
. | TRBJ1-2 | TRBV24-1 | 12 | . | CASSGASGGYTF | TGTGCCAGCTCTGGGGCTTCAGGTGGCTACACCTTC
. | TRBJ1-4 | TRBV9 | 14 | . | CASSVGQTNEKLFF | TGTGCCAGCAGCGTAGGTCAGACTAATGAAAAACTGTTTTTT
. | TRBJ2-2 | TRBV7-6 | 15 | TRBD2 | CASSRRLAGAGELFF | TGTGCCAGCAGCCGCAGACTAGCGGGAGCCGGGGAGCTGTTTTTT
. | TRBJ2-1 | TRBV11-2 | 18 | TRBD2 | CASSFTLAGGGSYNEQFF | TGTGCCAGCAGCTTTACACTAGCGGGGGGAGGAAGCTACAATGAGCAGTTCTTC
once | TRBJ2-6 | TRBV9 | 17 | . | CASSPGGSSSGANVLTF | TGTGCCAGCAGCCCCGGAGGGTCTTCCTCTGGGGCCAACGTCCTGACTTTC
. | TRBJ1-5 | TRBV30 | 14 | TRBD1 | CAWRGQGESQPQHF | TGTGCCTGGAGGGGACAGGGGGAAAGTCAGCCCCAGCATTTT
. | TRBJ2-5 | TRBV18 | 17 | . | CASSPLPTGAGGETQYF | TGTGCCAGCTCACCCCTTCCTACAGGGGCCGGGGGAGAGACCCAGTACTTC
. | TRBJ2-1 | TRBV3-1/TRBV3-2 | 15 | TRBD2 | CASSQGRLADNEQFF | TGTGCCAGCAGCCAAGGTCGACTAGCGGACAATGAGCAGTTCTTC
few | TRBJ1-5 | TRBV12-3/TRBV12-4 | 12 | . | CASSDRSRPQHF | TGTGCCAGCAGTGACAGGTCTAGGCCCCAGCATTTT
. | TRBJ2-7 | TRBV6-2/TRBV6-3 | 17 | TRBD1 | CASSHFGTGTRSYEQYF | TGTGCCAGCAGCCACTTCGGGACAGGGACGCGTTCCTACGAGCAGTACTTC
. | TRBJ1-2 | TRBV30 | 13 | . | CAWVQGNDYGYTF | TGTGCCTGGGTGCAGGGCAATGACTATGGCTACACCTTC
. | TRBJ2-3 | TRBV24-1 | 15 | TRBD1 | CATSDPGTGSDTQYF | TGTGCCACCAGTGATCCCGGGACAGGGTCAGATACGCAGTATTTT
few | TRBJ1-2 | TRBV27 | 14 | . | CASSSFRINYGYTF | TGTGCCAGCAGTTCCTTCAGGATTAACTATGGCTACACCTTC
. | TRBJ2-5 | TRBV5-4 | 14 | TRBD1 | CASSFRQGEETQYF | TGTGCCAGCAGCTTTAGACAGGGGGAAGAGACCCAGTACTTC
. | TRBJ2-4 | TRBV7-2 | 15 | . | CASSFLQVGKNIQYF | TGTGCCAGCAGCTTCCTACAGGTTGGCAAAAACATTCAGTACTTC
. | TRBJ2-7 | TRBV5-1 | 14 | TRBD2 | CASSPLAATYEQYF | TGCGCCAGCAGCCCGCTAGCGGCAACCTACGAGCAGTACTTC
. | TRBJ2-5 | TRBV19 | 17 | . | CASSIGAAAESQETQYF | TGTGCCAGTAGTATAGGTGCGGCAGCGGAGTCCCAAGAGACCCAGTACTTC
. | TRBJ2-7 | TRBV9 | 14 | . | CASSVGGHPYEQYF | TGTGCCAGCAGCGTAGGGGGACACCCTTACGAGCAGTACTTC
. | TRBJ2-7 | TRBV18 | 14 | . | CASSPGAAPYEQYF | TGTGCCAGCTCACCGGGAGCGGCACCCTACGAGCAGTACTTC
. | TRBJ1-4 | TRBV30 | 14 | . | CAWSVGHGDEKLFF | TGTGCCTGGAGTGTGGGACACGGAGATGAAAAACTGTTTTTT
. | TRBJ1-2 | TRBV5-1 | 14 | TRBD1 | CASSLEGAAYGYTF | TGCGCCAGCAGCTTGGAGGGGGCGGCTTATGGCTACACCTTC
. | TRBJ2-7 | TRBV27 | 15 | TRBD2 | CASSLWSSGSYEQYF | TGTGCCAGCAGCCTCTGGTCTAGCGGGAGCTACGAGCAGTACTTC
. | TRBJ2-5 | TRBV7-2 | 14 | . | CASSLGPRQETQYF | TGTGCCAGCAGCTTAGGTCCGAGACAAGAGACCCAGTACTTC